What follows are 3 T cell receptor beta chains derived from one specimen sequenced in a study of regulatory T cells. Overall study results and limits: Hydrophobic residues at CDR3 positions 6 and 7 were enriched in conventional CD4+ T cells of CD3G-deficient patients.

The primer mix had 52 TRBV and 13 TRBJ primers. Libraries were prepared by immunoSEQ multiplex PCR; TCRdb keeps only in-frame clonotypes and omits some of them. The sample yields about 21,000 clones, roughly 84% seen once. These receptors have no known antigen. Input material: conventional CD4+ T cells sorted from blood. The receptor source for this set is a child aged 5 to 17 with CD3G deficiency.

The V call is TRBV7-9, the J call TRBJ2-3, with 13 bases matching TRBD2. The CDR3 sequence is 16 residues long. Looked up from germline, CDR1 is SEHNR and CDR2 is FQNEAQ (reference sequence). V lost 5 bases and J lost 2; bases outside the gene matches: 4. The CDR3 bases are TGTGCCAGCAGCCCGGGACTAGCGGGGTACACAGATACGCAGTATTTT. This sequence encodes CASSPGLAGYTDTQYF.

This rearrangement joins TRBV5-1 to TRBJ2-7; possibly TRBD1 for D (5 bases). The germline CDR1 and CDR2 sequences are SGHRS and YFSETQ. V was cut by 0 bases and J by 5 bases, with 15 bases left in between. The CDR3 is 15 residues long. This chain's CDR3 is CASSLGAGKRDEQYF. CDR3 coding DNA: TGCGCCAGCAGCTTGGGGGCAGGGAAAAGAGACGAGCAGTACTTC.

V is TRBV27 and J is TRBJ2-3; perhaps TRBD1 as D (7 bases). Germline assignment: CDR1 MNHEY and CDR2 SMNVEV (reference sequence). This CDR3 has 16 residues. V was trimmed by 2 bases and J by 5 bases, leaving 17 bases between them. CDR3 protein: CASSLKGAGSGDTQYF. Here the CDR3 DNA reads TGTGCCAGCAGTTTAAAGGGGGCGGGTAGCGGAGATACGCAGTATTTT.